This note documents a single T cell receptor (beta chain) sequence. Assay: immunoSEQ multiplex PCR; the TCRdb copy retains only in-frame clones and omits some. The repertoire has approximately 87,000 clones, roughly 90% of them found once; the top ten carry less than 3.5%. This specimen belongs to a study of OX40 agonist ivuxolimab in advanced cancers. J lost 3 bases, V lost 5 bases, and 6 bases had no gene match. Germline assignment: CDR1 SGHNT and CDR2 YENEEA. The length of the CDR3 is 15 residues. This clonotype was obtained from an adult with an advanced solid tumor such as melanoma, head and neck, liver or kidney cancer. V and J are TRBV11-3 and TRBJ2-3, with 9 bases lining up with TRBD2. Sample: CD4+ or CD8+ T cells sorted from blood, taken in a trial of the OX40 agonist ivuxolimab. The CDR3 is CASSPGTSGTDTQYF. In DNA form, the CDR3 reads TGTGCCAGCAGCCCCGGAACTAGCGGGACAGATACGCAGTATTTT.